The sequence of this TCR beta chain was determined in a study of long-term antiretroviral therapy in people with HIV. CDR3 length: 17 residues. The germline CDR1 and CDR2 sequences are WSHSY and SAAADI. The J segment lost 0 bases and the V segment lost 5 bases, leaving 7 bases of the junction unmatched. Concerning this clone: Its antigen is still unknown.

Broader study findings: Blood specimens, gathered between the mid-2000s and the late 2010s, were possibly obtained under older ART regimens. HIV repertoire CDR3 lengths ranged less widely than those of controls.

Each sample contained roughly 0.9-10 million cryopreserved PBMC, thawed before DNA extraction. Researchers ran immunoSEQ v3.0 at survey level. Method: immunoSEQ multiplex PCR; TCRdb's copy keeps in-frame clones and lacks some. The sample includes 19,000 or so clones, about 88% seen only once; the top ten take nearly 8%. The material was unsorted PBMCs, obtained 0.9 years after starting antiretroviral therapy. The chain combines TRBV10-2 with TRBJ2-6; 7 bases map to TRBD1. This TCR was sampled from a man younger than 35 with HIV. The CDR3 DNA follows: TGCGCCAGCAGTCCAGTAACAGGGGACTCTGGGGCCAACGTCCTGACTTTC. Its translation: CASSPVTGDSGANVLTF.